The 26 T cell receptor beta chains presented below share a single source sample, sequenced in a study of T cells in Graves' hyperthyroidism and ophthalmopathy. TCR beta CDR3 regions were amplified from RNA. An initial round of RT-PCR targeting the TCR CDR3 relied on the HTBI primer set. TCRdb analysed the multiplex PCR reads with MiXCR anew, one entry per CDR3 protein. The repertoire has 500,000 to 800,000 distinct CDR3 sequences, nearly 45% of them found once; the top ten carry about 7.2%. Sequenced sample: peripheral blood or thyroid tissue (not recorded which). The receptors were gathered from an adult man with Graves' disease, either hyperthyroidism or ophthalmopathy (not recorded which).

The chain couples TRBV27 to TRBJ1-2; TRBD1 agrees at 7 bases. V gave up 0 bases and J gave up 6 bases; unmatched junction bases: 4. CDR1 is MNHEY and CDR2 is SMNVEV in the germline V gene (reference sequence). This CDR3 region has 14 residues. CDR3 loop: CASSLSIGGNGYTF. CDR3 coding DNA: TGTGCCAGCAGTTTATCGATAGGGGGCAATGGCTACACCTTC.

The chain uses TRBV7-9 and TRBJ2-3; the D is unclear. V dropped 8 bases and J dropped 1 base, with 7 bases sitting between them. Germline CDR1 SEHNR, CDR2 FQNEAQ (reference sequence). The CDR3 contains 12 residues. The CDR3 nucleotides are TGTGCCAGCGGCTACGGCACAGATACGCAGTATTTT. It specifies CASGYGTDTQYF.

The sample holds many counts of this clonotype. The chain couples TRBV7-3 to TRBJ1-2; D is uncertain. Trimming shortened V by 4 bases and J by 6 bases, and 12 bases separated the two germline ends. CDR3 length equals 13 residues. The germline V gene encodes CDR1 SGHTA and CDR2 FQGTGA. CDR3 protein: CASSSRAEDGYTF. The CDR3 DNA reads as TGTGCCAGCAGCTCGAGGGCAGAGGATGGCTACACCTTC.

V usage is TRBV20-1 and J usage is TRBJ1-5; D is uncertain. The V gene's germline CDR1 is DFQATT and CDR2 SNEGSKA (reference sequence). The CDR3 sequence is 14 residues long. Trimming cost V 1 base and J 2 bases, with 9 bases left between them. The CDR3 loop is CSARGGVRNQPQHF. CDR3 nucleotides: TGCAGTGCTAGAGGGGGAGTCCGCAATCAGCCCCAGCATTTT.

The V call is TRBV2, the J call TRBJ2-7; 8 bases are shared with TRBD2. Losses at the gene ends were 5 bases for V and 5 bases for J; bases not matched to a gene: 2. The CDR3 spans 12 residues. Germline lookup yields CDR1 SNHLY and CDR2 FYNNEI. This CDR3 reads CASSRGGNEQYF. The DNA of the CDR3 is TGTGCCAGCAGTCGGGGGGGGAACGAGCAGTACTTC.

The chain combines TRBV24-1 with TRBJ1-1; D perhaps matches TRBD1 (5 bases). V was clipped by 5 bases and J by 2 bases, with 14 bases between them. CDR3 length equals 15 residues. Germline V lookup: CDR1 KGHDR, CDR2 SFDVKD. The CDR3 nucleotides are TGTGCCACCAGTGCCAAAGGACACGACAACACTGAAGCTTTCTTT. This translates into CATSAKGHDNTEAFF.

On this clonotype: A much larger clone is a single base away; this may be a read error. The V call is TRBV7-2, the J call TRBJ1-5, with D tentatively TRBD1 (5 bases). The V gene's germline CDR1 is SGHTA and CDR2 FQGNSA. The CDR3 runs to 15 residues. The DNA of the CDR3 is TGTGTCAGCAGCTGGGGGGGGTCAGGCAATCAGCCCCAGCATTTT. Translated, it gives CVSSWGGSGNQPQHF. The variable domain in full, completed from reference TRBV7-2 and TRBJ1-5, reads GAGVSQSPSNKVTEKGKDVELRCDPISGHTALYWYRQSLGQGLEFLIYFQGNSAPDKSGLPSDRFSAERTGGSVSTLTIQRTQQEDSAVYLCVSSWGGSGNQPQHFGDGTRLSIL.

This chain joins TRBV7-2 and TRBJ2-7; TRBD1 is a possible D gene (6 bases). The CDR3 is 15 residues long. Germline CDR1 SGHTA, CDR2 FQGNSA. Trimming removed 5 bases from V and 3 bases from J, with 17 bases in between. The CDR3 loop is CASSQGGGRNYEQYF. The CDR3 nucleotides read TGTGCCAGCAGCCAAGGGGGTGGCAGGAACTACGAGCAGTACTTC.

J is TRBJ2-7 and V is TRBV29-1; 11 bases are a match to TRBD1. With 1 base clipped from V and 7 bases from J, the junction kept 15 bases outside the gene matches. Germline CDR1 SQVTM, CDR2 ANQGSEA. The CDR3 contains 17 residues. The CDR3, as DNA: TGCAGCGTTGAAGGGGCGGGAGGACAGGGGGCCACATGGGAGCAGTACTTC. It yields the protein CSVEGAGGQGATWEQYF.

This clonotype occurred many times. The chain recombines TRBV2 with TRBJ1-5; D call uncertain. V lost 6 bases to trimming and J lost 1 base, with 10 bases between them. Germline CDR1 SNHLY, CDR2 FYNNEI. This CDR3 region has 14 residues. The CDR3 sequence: CASRKGLSNQPQHF. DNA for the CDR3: TGTGCCAGCAGGAAGGGATTAAGCAATCAGCCCCAGCATTTT.

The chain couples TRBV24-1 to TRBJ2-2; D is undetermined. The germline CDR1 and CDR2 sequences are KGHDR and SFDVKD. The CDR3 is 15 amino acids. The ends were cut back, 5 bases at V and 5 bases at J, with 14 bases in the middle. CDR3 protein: CATSANQPGTGELFF. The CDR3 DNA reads TGTGCCACCAGTGCTAACCAGCCAGGAACCGGGGAGCTGTTTTTT.

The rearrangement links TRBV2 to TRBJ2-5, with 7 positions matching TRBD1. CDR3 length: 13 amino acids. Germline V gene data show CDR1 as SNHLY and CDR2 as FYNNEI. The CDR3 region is CASRWDSQETQYF. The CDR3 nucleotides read TGTGCTAGCCGCTGGGACAGCCAAGAGACCCAGTACTTC.

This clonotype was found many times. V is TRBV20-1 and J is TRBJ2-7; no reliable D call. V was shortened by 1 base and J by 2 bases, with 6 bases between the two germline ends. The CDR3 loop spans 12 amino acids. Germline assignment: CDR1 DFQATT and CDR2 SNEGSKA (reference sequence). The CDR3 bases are TGCAGTGCTAGAGTGGTCGCCTACGAGCAGTACTTC. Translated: CSARVVAYEQYF.

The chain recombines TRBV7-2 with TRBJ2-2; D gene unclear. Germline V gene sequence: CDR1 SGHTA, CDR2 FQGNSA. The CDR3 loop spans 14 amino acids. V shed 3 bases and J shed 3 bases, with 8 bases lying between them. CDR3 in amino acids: CASSLSTYTGELFF. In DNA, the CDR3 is TGTGCCAGCAGCTTGTCTACATACACCGGGGAGCTGTTTTTT.

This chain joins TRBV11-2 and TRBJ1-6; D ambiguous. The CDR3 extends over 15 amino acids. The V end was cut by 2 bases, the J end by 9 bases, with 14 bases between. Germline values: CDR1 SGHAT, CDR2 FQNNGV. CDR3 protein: CASSLRAGLSSPLHF. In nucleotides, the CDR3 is TGTGCCAGCAGCTTAAGGGCAGGTCTCAGTTCACCCCTCCACTTT.

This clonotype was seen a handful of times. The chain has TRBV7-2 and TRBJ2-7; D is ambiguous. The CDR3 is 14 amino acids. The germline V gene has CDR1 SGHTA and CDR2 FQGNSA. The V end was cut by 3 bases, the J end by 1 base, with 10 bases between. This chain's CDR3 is CASSFRFGSYEQYF. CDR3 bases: TGTGCCAGCAGCTTTAGGTTCGGATCCTACGAGCAGTACTTC.

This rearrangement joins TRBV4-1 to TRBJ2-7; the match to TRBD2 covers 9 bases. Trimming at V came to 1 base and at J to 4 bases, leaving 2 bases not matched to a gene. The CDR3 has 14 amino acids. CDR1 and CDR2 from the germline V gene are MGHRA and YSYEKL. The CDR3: CASSQVGLAYEQYF. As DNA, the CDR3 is TGCGCCAGCAGCCAAGTGGGACTAGCTTACGAGCAGTACTTC.

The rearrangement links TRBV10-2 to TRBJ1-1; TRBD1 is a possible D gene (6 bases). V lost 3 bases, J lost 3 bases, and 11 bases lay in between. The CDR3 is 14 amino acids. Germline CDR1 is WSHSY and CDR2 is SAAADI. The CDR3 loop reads CASSEGGTDTEAFF. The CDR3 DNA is TGCGCCAGCAGTGAAGGGGGGACGGACACTGAAGCTTTCTTT.

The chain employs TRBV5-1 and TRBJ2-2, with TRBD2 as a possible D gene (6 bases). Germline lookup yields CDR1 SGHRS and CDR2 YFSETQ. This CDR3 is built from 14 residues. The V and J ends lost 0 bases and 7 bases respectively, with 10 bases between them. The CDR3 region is CASSLDGGSGELFF. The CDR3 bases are TGCGCCAGCAGCTTGGATGGAGGGAGCGGGGAGCTGTTTTTT.

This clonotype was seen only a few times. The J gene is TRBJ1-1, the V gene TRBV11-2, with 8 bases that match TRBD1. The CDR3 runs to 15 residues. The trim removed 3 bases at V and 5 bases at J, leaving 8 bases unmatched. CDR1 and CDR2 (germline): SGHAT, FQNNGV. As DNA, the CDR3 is TGTGCCAGCAGCTTGGACCTGACAGGGGAAACTGAAGCTTTCTTT. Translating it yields CASSLDLTGETEAFF.

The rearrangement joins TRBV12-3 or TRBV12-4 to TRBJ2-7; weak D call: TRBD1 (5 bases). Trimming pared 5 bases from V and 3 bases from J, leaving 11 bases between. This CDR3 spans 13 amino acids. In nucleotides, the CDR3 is TGTGCCAGCAGTAATAGCAGGGTCTACGAGCAGTACTTC. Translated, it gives CASSNSRVYEQYF.

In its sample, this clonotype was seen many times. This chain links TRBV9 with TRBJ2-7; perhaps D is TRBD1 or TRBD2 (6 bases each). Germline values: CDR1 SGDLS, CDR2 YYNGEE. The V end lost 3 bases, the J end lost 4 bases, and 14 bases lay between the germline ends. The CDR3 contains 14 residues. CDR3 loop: CASSATGAWYEQYF. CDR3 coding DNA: TGTGCCAGCAGCGCGACGGGGGCTTGGTACGAGCAGTACTTC. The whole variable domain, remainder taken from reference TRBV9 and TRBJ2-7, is DSGVTQTPKHLITATGQRVTLRCSPRSGDLSVYWYQQSLDQGLQFLIQYYNGEERAKGNILERFSAQQFPDLHSELNLSSLELGDSALYFCASSATGAWYEQYFGPGTRLTVT.

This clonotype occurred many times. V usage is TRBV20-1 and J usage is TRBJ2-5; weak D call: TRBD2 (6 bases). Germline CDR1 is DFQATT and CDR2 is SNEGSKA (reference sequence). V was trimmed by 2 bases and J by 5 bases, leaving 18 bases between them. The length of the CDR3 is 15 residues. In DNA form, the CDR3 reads TGCAGTGCTAGATCGGCGGGACGGCCCGAGGAGACCCAGTACTTC. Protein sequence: CSARSAGRPEETQYF.

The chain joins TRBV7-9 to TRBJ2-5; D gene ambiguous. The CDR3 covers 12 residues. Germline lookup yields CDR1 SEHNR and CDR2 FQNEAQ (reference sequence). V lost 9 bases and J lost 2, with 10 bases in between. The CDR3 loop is CASHPAQETQYF. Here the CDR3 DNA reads TGTGCCAGTCACCCAGCTCAAGAGACCCAGTACTTC.

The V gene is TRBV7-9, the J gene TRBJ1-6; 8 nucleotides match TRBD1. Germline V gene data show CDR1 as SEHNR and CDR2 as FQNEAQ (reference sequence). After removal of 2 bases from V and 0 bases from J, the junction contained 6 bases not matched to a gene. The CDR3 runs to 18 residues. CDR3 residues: CASSLSRTGSSYNSPLHF. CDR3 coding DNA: TGTGCCAGCAGCTTATCCCGGACAGGGAGCTCCTATAATTCACCCCTCCACTTT.

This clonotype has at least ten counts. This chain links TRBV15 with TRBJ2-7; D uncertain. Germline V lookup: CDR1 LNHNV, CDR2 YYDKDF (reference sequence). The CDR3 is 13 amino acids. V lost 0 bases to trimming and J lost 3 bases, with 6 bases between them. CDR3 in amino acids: CATSRDPSYEQYF. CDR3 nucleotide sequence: TGTGCCACCAGCAGAGATCCGAGCTACGAGCAGTACTTC.